A selection of T cell receptor beta chains follows, all from one sample in a study of blood T cell repertoires in COVID-19. Sequenced by immunoSEQ multiplex PCR; TCRdb stores in-frame clones only, minus some. The sample holds 200,000 or so clones; 70% to 90% are singletons and the top ten take around 0.93%. The sequencing sample was made of peripheral blood. The receptors derive from a man aged 55 to 70 with COVID-19, enrolled during active disease. The CDR3 runs from the conserved cysteine through the conserved F or W. A D gene is named only where the DNA matches it firmly. Clone sizes are given selectively: once, few, many, or a class where the clone is expanded.

>TRBV10-3|16|TRBD1|-|TRBJ2-7
TGTGCCATCAGCGATAACCGGGACAGGGTTGGAGAGGAGCAGTACTTC
CAISDNRDRVGEEQYF
>TRBV12-5|17|TRBD1|-|TRBJ2-1
TGTGCTAGTGGTTTGGCAGGGACAGGGGGCGCGGGGAATGAGCAGTTCTTC
CASGLAGTGGAGNEQFF
>TRBV10-3|13|-|-|TRBJ1-1
TGTGCCATCAGTGCAGGATTGAACACTGAAGCTTTCTTT
CAISAGLNTEAFF
>TRBV6-4|13|-|few|TRBJ1-2
TGTGCCAGCAGTGGCACAGGGTCTGGTGGCTACACCTTC
CASSGTGSGGYTF
>TRBV2|15|-|-|TRBJ1-5
TGTGCCAGCAGTGATTTAGGGGCGCAAATTCAGCCCCAGCATTTT
CASSDLGAQIQPQHF
>TRBV27|15|-|-|TRBJ1-1
TGTGCCAGCAGTTATCGCCCGGGGGGGAGTGGTGAAGCTTTCTTT
CASSYRPGGSGEAFF
>TRBV7-2|15|TRBD1|-|TRBJ1-2
TGTGCCAGCAGCGGACGACAGGGGGCGGGGAATGGCTACACCTTC
CASSGRQGAGNGYTF
>TRBV5-1|13|TRBD1|-|TRBJ1-2
TGCGCCAGCAGCCCCGACAGGGAGGATGGCTACACCTTC
CASSPDREDGYTF
>TRBV6-2/TRBV6-3|10|-|-|TRBJ1-2
TGTGCCAGCAGCCAGGGGCGATTCGCCTTC
CASSQGRFAF
>TRBV11-2|14|TRBD1|few|TRBJ1-2
TGTGCCAGCAGAATAGCCCTAGGGGGCGAGGGCTACACCTTC
CASRIALGGEGYTF
>TRBV5-6|17|-|-|TRBJ2-1
TGTGCCAGCAGCTTAGAAGAGGGCACCTACTCCTACAATGAGCAGTTCTTC
CASSLEEGTYSYNEQFF
>TRBV10-1|13|-|-|TRBJ1-1
TGCGCCAGCAGCCCGGGGTCGGGGACTGAAGCTTTCTTT
CASSPGSGTEAFF
>TRBV19|15|TRBD1|-|TRBJ2-7
TGTGCCAGTAGTGAAACGACAGGGGACCCCTTCGAGCAGTACTTC
CASSETTGDPFEQYF
>TRBV10-3|18|-|-|TRBJ2-4
TGTGCCATCAGCGCCTTAGGAGCGACCCTTTTAGCCAAAAACATTCAGTACTTC
CAISALGATLLAKNIQYF
>TRBV4-2|15|-|-|TRBJ1-5
TGTGCCAGCAGCCAAGATCAGAAGAGCAATCAGCCCCAGCATTTT
CASSQDQKSNQPQHF
>TRBV4-2|18|-|once|TRBJ2-2
TGTGCCAGCAGCCAAGACGGAGCCGAGGGCCGAACAACCGGGGAGCTGTTTTTT
CASSQDGAEGRTTGELFF
>TRBV18|14|-|-|TRBJ1-1
TGTGCCAGCTCACCACGGCAGGGTAACACTGAAGCTTTCTTT
CASSPRQGNTEAFF
>TRBV9|14|-|-|TRBJ1-2
TGTGCCAGCAGTGATCTAGGGGGAAGTTATGGCTACACCTTC
CASSDLGGSYGYTF
>TRBV12-3/TRBV12-4|13|TRBD1|once|TRBJ1-6
TGTGCCAGCAGCTGGGGACAGGGGAGACCCCTCCACTTT
CASSWGQGRPLHF
>TRBV28|17|TRBD1|-|TRBJ1-1
TGTGCCAGCAGTACGCGGGACAGGGGGCCCTCGTGGACTGAAGCTTTCTTT
CASSTRDRGPSWTEAFF
>TRBV5-1|14|-|-|TRBJ1-6
TGCGCCAGCAGCTTGGAAGGGGCGAATTCACCCCTCCACTTT
CASSLEGANSPLHF
>TRBV5-4|14|TRBD2|-|TRBJ2-1
TGTGCCAGCAGCTTGACGGGAGGGTTGGGTGAGCAGTTCTTC
CASSLTGGLGEQFF
>TRBV7-9|12|-|-|TRBJ2-7
TGTGCCAGCGGGTACGCAGGCTACGAGCAGTACTTC
CASGYAGYEQYF
>TRBV21-1|16|-|-|TRBJ2-7
TGTGCCAGCAGCAAAGAGGTGACAGGGGGGCCCTACGAGCAGTACTTC
CASSKEVTGGPYEQYF
>TRBV19|14|-|-|TRBJ1-6
TGTGCCAGTCACGCGCAGGGGAAAGGTTCACCCCTCCACTTT
CASHAQGKGSPLHF
>TRBV27|16|-|-|TRBJ2-6
TGTGCCAGCAGTTCCACAACAGTCTCTGGGGCCAACGTCCTGACTTTC
CASSSTTVSGANVLTF
>TRBV6-5|15|-|-|TRBJ1-5
TGTGCCAGCAGTTACCAGGGAGGGGGCAATCAGCCCCAGCATTTT
CASSYQGGGNQPQHF
>TRBV6-6|13|TRBD1|few|TRBJ1-2
TGTGCCAGCAGTTACAGGGACAGCTATGGCTACACCTTC
CASSYRDSYGYTF
>TRBV7-8|19|-|few|TRBJ2-3
TGTGCCAGCAGCTTAGGTCGAGGTCACCAAATTTCTAGCACAGATACGCAGTATTTT
CASSLGRGHQISSTDTQYF
>TRBV5-1|15|-|-|TRBJ1-5
TGCGCCAGCAGTTTGGACAGCCCCTGGAGGCAGCCCCAGCATTTT
CASSLDSPWRQPQHF
>TRBV6-5|15|-|-|TRBJ2-7
TGTGCCAGCAGTTCTCGGACAGTATTCTCCTACGAGCAGTACTTC
CASSSRTVFSYEQYF
>TRBV14|17|-|-|TRBJ2-1
TGTGCCAGCAGCCAAGGGGGCAGGTCGAGCTCCTACAATGAGCAGTTCTTC
CASSQGGRSSSYNEQFF
>TRBV7-9|14|TRBD1|-|TRBJ1-4
TGTGCCAGCAGCCGGGGACAGGGGAGGGAAAAACTGTTTTTT
CASSRGQGREKLFF
>TRBV6-5|15|TRBD1|-|TRBJ2-7
TGTGCCAGCAGTCAGGGGGCGACAGACCCCTACGAGCAGTACTTC
CASSQGATDPYEQYF
>TRBV7-2|14|TRBD1|few|TRBJ1-1
TGTGCCAGCAGTTTCGGGACAGCGTACACTGAAGCTTTCTTT
CASSFGTAYTEAFF
>TRBV10-1|14|TRBD1|-|TRBJ1-1
TGCGCCAGCAGTGCCTCGACAGGGGTCAGTGAAGCTTTCTTT
CASSASTGVSEAFF
>TRBV7-2|14|-|-|TRBJ2-2
TGTGCCAGCAGCCCCGGGACGAACACCGGGGAGCTGTTTTTT
CASSPGTNTGELFF
>TRBV9|13|-|-|TRBJ2-3
TGTGCCAGCAGCGTAGCAGGGCCAGATACGCAGTATTTT
CASSVAGPDTQYF
>TRBV7-2|14|TRBD2|-|TRBJ2-3
TGTGCCAGCAGATACGGGACTAGCGTAGATACGCAGTATTTT
CASRYGTSVDTQYF
>TRBV28|14|-|-|TRBJ1-5
TGTGCCAGCAGATCGGGGTTAGGCAATCAGCCCCAGCATTTT
CASRSGLGNQPQHF
>TRBV5-6|13|-|few|TRBJ1-2
TGTGCCAGCAGCTTGGTGGGGACACCTTTTCGCACCTTC
CASSLVGTPFRTF
>TRBV7-9|13|-|-|TRBJ2-1
TGTGCCAGCAGCTTTGGCACCTACAATGAGCAGTTCTTC
CASSFGTYNEQFF
>TRBV20-1|11|TRBD1|once|TRBJ1-4
TGCAGTGCCGAAGACAGGGTTCGTCTGTTTTTT
CSAEDRVRLFF